Following are 21 T cell receptor beta chains from one sample sequenced in a study of cytomegalovirus exposure and HLA in healthy donors. The PCR was carried out with 60 Vbeta primers and 13 Jbeta primers. Some clones are missing from TCRdb's copy, which holds only in-frame ones; the method was immunoSEQ multiplex PCR. The repertoire holds about 140,000 clones, with around 79% as singletons. Sequences were obtained from PBMCs. These receptors originate from a man aged 18-30 years in good health and CMV-seronegative.

V gene TRBV19 combines with J gene TRBJ1-4; TRBD1 might be the D (5 bases). With 3 bases removed from V and 3 bases from J, the gap between germline ends came to 11 bases. CDR1 is LNHDA and CDR2 is SQIVND in the germline V gene (reference sequence). The CDR3 covers 15 residues. The CDR3 loop reads CASSIPGLPNEKLFF. The CDR3 nucleotides read TGTGCCAGTAGTATCCCGGGACTTCCTAATGAAAAACTGTTTTTT.

This chain uses TRBV5-1 with TRBJ2-3; tentatively, D is TRBD2 (6 bases). The CDR3 length is 16 residues. Trimming left V 4 bases short and J 1 base short, with 16 bases between. CDR1 is SGHRS and CDR2 is YFSETQ in the germline V gene. This CDR3 is CASSPGSAGGTDTQYF. In DNA form, the CDR3 reads TGCGCCAGCAGCCCAGGTTCAGCGGGTGGCACAGATACGCAGTATTTT.

The chain carries TRBV27 and TRBJ2-1; D might be TRBD1 (5 bases). Per germline, CDR1 MNHEY and CDR2 SMNVEV (reference sequence). The CDR3 covers 14 residues. V was pared by 5 bases and J by 4 bases, with 12 bases between. The CDR3 reads CASSLPDSYNEQFF. CDR3 coding DNA: TGTGCCAGCAGTCTACCAGACAGTTACAATGAGCAGTTCTTC.

The rearrangement uses TRBV30 and TRBJ1-6; possibly TRBD1 for D (6 bases). Trimming shortened V by 5 bases and J by 7 bases, and 18 bases separated the two germline ends. The CDR3 is made up of 15 amino acids. Germline V lookup: CDR1 GTSNPN, CDR2 SVGIG (reference sequence). The CDR3 loop reads CAWSNGGAANSPLHF. DNA for the CDR3: TGTGCCTGGTCCAATGGGGGGGCGGCCAATTCACCCCTCCACTTT.

This chain links TRBV7-5 with TRBJ2-7; the table calls TRBD2, which could not be checked here. TRBV7-5 is a pseudogene segment. The CDR3 is made up of 18 amino acids. CDR3 amino acids: CARSYLLPAGPTRNEQYF. The CDR3 region has the DNA TGTGCCAGAAGCTACCTATTGCCCGCTGGGCCTACTAGGAACGAGCAGTACTTC.

This rearrangement joins TRBV7-2 to TRBJ1-1; 9 nucleotides align to TRBD1. V shed 2 bases and J 3 bases; nucleotides not matched to a gene: 1. CDR1 and CDR2 (germline): SGHTA, FQGNSA. The CDR3 length is 14 residues. The CDR3 bases are TGTGCCAGCAGCTTAACAGGGGGCGACACTGAAGCTTTCTTT. It is translated as CASSLTGGDTEAFF.

Comments on this clone: The sample contains more than one DNA sequence encoding this CDR3. The rearrangement uses TRBV19 and TRBJ2-7; 8 nucleotides line up with TRBD1. Trimming removed 6 bases from V and 2 bases from J; junction bases left unmatched: 6. The CDR3 loop spans 14 amino acids. CDR1 is LNHDA, CDR2 SQIVND, per germline (reference sequence). The CDR3 loop reads CASSSGTGPYEQYF. CDR3 nucleotide sequence: TGTGCCAGTAGCTCCGGGACAGGTCCCTACGAGCAGTACTTC. Together with reference TRBV19 and TRBJ2-7, the CDR3 gives the full variable domain: DGGITQSPKYLFRKEGQNVTLSCEQNLNHDAMYWYRQDPGQGLRLIYYSQIVNDFQKGDIAEGYSVSREKKESFPLTVTSAQKNPTAFYLCASSSGTGPYEQYFGPGTRLTVT.

This chain connects TRBV27 to TRBJ1-6; D remains unclear. Looked up from germline, CDR1 is MNHEY and CDR2 is SMNVEV (reference sequence). The CDR3 is 13 residues long. The V gene lost 6 bases and the J gene lost 5 bases, with 8 bases spanning the gap. The CDR3 protein is CASSLRDNSPLHF. The CDR3 nucleotides are TGTGCCAGCAGCTTGAGGGATAATTCACCCCTCCACTTT.

V and J are TRBV6-5 and TRBJ1-6; weak D call: TRBD1 (6 bases). CDR1 MNHEY and CDR2 SVGAGI come from the germline V gene. The CDR3 has 13 residues. The V gene lost 5 bases and the J gene lost 9 bases, with 11 bases spanning the gap. The CDR3 loop is CASSRRQASPLHF. The DNA of the CDR3 is TGTGCCAGCAGTCGTCGACAGGCTTCACCCCTCCACTTT.

This clone was recorded a few times. The J gene is TRBJ2-6, the V gene TRBV25-1; D is uncertain. The germline V gene has CDR1 MGHDK and CDR2 SYGVNS. The CDR3 has 13 residues. V lost 9 bases and J 2 bases, leaving 8 bases between the germline ends. The CDR3 loop reads CASSPPGANVLTF. DNA for the CDR3: TGTGCCAGTTCTCCCCCTGGGGCCAACGTCCTGACTTTC.

The J gene is TRBJ2-4, the V gene TRBV5-4; D not certain. The V gene's germline CDR1 is SGHNT and CDR2 YYREEE (reference sequence). Deletions cut 0 bases from V and 0 bases from J, with 10 bases between. There are 16 residues in the CDR3. CDR3: CASSLGSTLAKNIQYF. Here the CDR3 DNA reads TGTGCCAGCAGCTTGGGTTCGACTCTAGCCAAAAACATTCAGTACTTC.

The chain carries TRBV19 and TRBJ1-5; TRBD1 matches 9 bases. This CDR3 spans 14 amino acids. The junction had 4 bases not matched to a gene; V was cut back by 6 bases and J by 4 bases. Germline values: CDR1 LNHDA, CDR2 SQIVND (reference sequence). CDR3 bases: TGTGCCAGTAGCAGGGGACAGGGAAATCAGCCCCAGCATTTT. Encoded protein: CASSRGQGNQPQHF.

CDR3 bases: TGCGCCAGCAGCCCCCAGGGGGGTGGAAGGGAGCAGTACTTC. This translates into CASSPQGGGREQYF. This chain links TRBV4-1 with TRBJ2-5; D is possibly TRBD1 (7 bases). Germline V lookup: CDR1 MGHRA, CDR2 YSYEKL. CDR3 size: 14 residues. With 4 bases removed from V and 11 bases from J, the gap between germline ends came to 20 bases.

The V call is TRBV25-1, the J call TRBJ2-5; D gene ambiguous. CDR1 and CDR2 (germline): MGHDK, SYGVNS. Trimming took 7 bases from V and 1 from J, leaving 13 bases between them. This CDR3 is 14 amino acids long. The CDR3 sequence: CASNPPDSQETQYF. The CDR3 region has the DNA TGTGCCAGCAACCCCCCAGATTCCCAAGAGACCCAGTACTTC. Filled out from reference TRBV25-1 and TRBJ2-5, the complete variable domain reads EADIYQTPRYLVIGTGKKITLECSQTMGHDKMYWYQQDPGMELHLIHYSYGVNSTEKGDLSSESTVSRIRTEHFPLTLESARPSHTSQYLCASNPPDSQETQYFGPGTRLLVL.

The chain carries TRBV27 and TRBJ1-4, with 8 bases lining up with TRBD1. The germline V gene has CDR1 MNHEY and CDR2 SMNVEV (reference sequence). Germline trimming cut 5 bases from V and 12 bases from J; bases unmatched to any gene: 5. The CDR3 loop spans 12 amino acids. CDR3 residues: CASSTSGQELFF. The CDR3 DNA follows: TGTGCCAGCAGTACCTCGGGACAGGAACTGTTTTTT.

This CDR3 is CSVRTGGLGYTF. The CDR3 region has the DNA TGCAGCGTCCGAACAGGGGGCCTTGGCTACACCTTC. The J gene is TRBJ1-2, the V gene TRBV29-1, with 9 bases aligning to TRBD1. Germline loops: CDR1 SQVTM, CDR2 ANQGSEA. V lost 6 bases and J lost 7; bases outside the gene matches: 6. The CDR3 contains 12 residues. Filled out from reference TRBV29-1 and TRBJ1-2, the complete variable domain reads SAVISQKPSRDICQRGTSLTIQCQVDSQVTMMFWYRQQPGQSLTLIATANQGSEATYESGFVIDKFPISRPNLTFSTLTVSNMSPEDSSIYLCSVRTGGLGYTFGSGTRLTVV.

The genes are TRBV29-1 and TRBJ1-2, with D uncertain. In germline, CDR1 is SQVTM, CDR2 ANQGSEA. Trimming cost V 1 base and J 2 bases, with 11 bases left between them. CDR3 length: 14 amino acids. The CDR3 region is CSVEVGVSNYGYTF. In nucleotides, the CDR3 is TGCAGCGTTGAAGTCGGGGTTTCGAACTATGGCTACACCTTC.

The chain couples TRBV12-5 to TRBJ1-3; TRBD1 might be the D (6 bases). The V and J ends lost 1 base and 8 bases respectively, with 18 bases between them. The CDR3 runs to 16 residues. CDR1 is LGHNT and CDR2 is FRNRAP in the germline V gene. DNA for the CDR3: TGTGCTAGTGGTTTGGACGGGACAAACTTTTATGACACCATATATTTT. This codes for CASGLDGTNFYDTIYF.

This clone was detected a few times. This sequence joins TRBV5-6 and TRBJ1-1, with D unclear. V dropped 4 bases and J dropped 4 bases, with 14 bases sitting between them. The CDR3 contains 14 residues. Germline assignment: CDR1 SGHDT and CDR2 YYEEEE. CDR3 region: CASSPSGTFTEAFF. In nucleotides, the CDR3 is TGTGCCAGCAGCCCCTCAGGTACGTTCACTGAAGCTTTCTTT.

V gene TRBV2 combines with J gene TRBJ2-3; no definite D call. Trimming left V 9 bases short and J 2 bases short, with 24 bases between. The CDR3 consists of 17 residues. Germline CDR1 SNHLY, CDR2 FYNNEI. The CDR3 loop is CASPEAGKSFPTDTQYF. The CDR3 coding sequence is TGTGCCAGTCCGGAAGCAGGAAAGTCCTTCCCCACAGATACGCAGTATTTT.

This sequence joins TRBV11-2 and TRBJ1-2; no clear D. Germline CDR1 reads SGHAT; CDR2 reads FQNNGV. The CDR3 runs 14 residues. Deletions cut 3 bases from V and 7 bases from J, with 15 bases between. For the CDR3, the DNA is TGTGCCAGCAGCTTTAACTGGGCCCCCTCTGGCTACACCTTC. Translating it yields CASSFNWAPSGYTF.